Listed below are T cell receptor beta chains from one sample, sequenced in a study of identical twins. From the 5' RACE reads, TCRdb called clonotypes with MiXCR, one entry per CDR3 protein. The data contain about 470,000 distinct CDR3 sequences, roughly 24% of them seen just once; the ten biggest clones take up 2.9%. These data are also associated with another study on T cells expressing NK-cell markers.

The source material was CD4+ T cells sorted from blood. The receptors stem from a young woman in good health. Both conserved end residues are part of each CDR3. A D gene is named only where the DNA matches it firmly. Size tells how often a clone was seen (once, few, many) or the class of an expanded clone, and some rows leave it out.

abundance,d_gene,v_gene,j_gene,len,CDR3aa,CDR3nt
-,TRBD1,TRBV6-1,TRBJ2-7,13,CATRGQGDYEQYF,TGTGCCACCCGAGGACAGGGCGACTACGAGCAGTACTTC
few,-,TRBV4-2,TRBJ2-3,14,CASRGRYATDTQYF,TGTGCCAGCAGGGGGAGGTACGCCACAGATACGCAGTATTTT
-,-,TRBV7-6,TRBJ1-5,13,CASSLGVWQPQHF,TGTGCCAGCAGCTTAGGGGTTTGGCAGCCCCAGCATTTT
-,-,TRBV7-8,TRBJ2-7,12,CASSLVDNRQYF,TGTGCCAGCAGCTTAGTCGACAATCGGCAGTACTTC
-,-,TRBV10-3,TRBJ1-2,18,CATTKRRLGTELLYGYTF,TGTGCCACCACCAAGCGACGGCTCGGGACCGAACTTCTATACGGCTACACCTTC
-,-,TRBV2,TRBJ1-1,15,CASSGWTRMNTEAFF,TGTGCCAGCAGTGGTTGGACGAGGATGAACACTGAAGCTTTCTTT
-,TRBD2,TRBV24-1,TRBJ2-5,13,CATSDPTSDRQYF,TGTGCCACCAGTGACCCAACTAGCGACCGCCAGTACTTC
-,-,TRBV6-2/TRBV6-3,TRBJ2-7,14,CASSYRGNPYEQYF,TGTGCCAGCAGTTACCGGGGGAATCCCTACGAGCAGTACTTC
-,TRBD1,TRBV6-1,TRBJ2-2,15,CASSPQGASAGELFF,TGTGCCAGCAGTCCACAGGGGGCGTCAGCCGGGGAGCTGTTTTTT
few,-,TRBV20-1,TRBJ2-7,14,CSARDGTGSYEQYF,TGCAGTGCTAGAGATGGAACAGGTTCCTACGAGCAGTACTTC
few,TRBD1,TRBV5-1,TRBJ1-1,15,CASSLQGAARPEAFF,TGCGCCAGCAGCTTGCAGGGGGCCGCTCGGCCTGAAGCTTTCTTT
few,-,TRBV12-3/TRBV12-4,TRBJ2-7,12,CASSLQVAEQYF,TGTGCCAGCAGTTTACAGGTGGCAGAGCAGTACTTC
few,TRBD1,TRBV7-2,TRBJ1-2,17,CASSLAGTGGNFYGYTF,TGTGCCAGCAGCTTAGCAGGGACAGGGGGGAACTTCTATGGCTACACCTTC
-,-,TRBV29-1,TRBJ1-1,13,CSVKGTLNTEAFF,TGCAGCGTGAAGGGGACACTGAACACTGAAGCTTTCTTT
few,TRBD1,TRBV5-1,TRBJ2-7,12,CASGTGGYEQYF,TGCGCCAGCGGAACAGGGGGCTACGAGCAGTACTTC
-,-,TRBV4-3,TRBJ1-4,12,CASSQDWGKVFF,TGCGCCAGCAGCCAAGACTGGGGAAAGGTGTTTTTT
-,-,TRBV10-1,TRBJ1-2,13,CASSEKLNYGYTF,TGCGCCAGCAGTGAGAAGCTTAACTATGGCTACACCTTC
-,-,TRBV5-1,TRBJ2-1,15,CASSLGSLGADEQFF,TGCGCCAGCAGCTTGGGCTCCCTGGGGGCGGATGAGCAGTTCTTC
few,-,TRBV6-5,TRBJ1-2,15,CASSYSMSQVNGYTF,TGTGCCAGCAGTTACTCGATGTCACAGGTCAATGGCTACACCTTC
-,TRBD1,TRBV29-1,TRBJ1-1,12,CSVKSDRAVAFF,TGCAGCGTCAAATCGGACAGGGCCGTGGCTTTCTTT
many,TRBD1,TRBV20-1,TRBJ1-3,17,CSARDGLQGDGGNTIYF,TGCAGTGCTAGAGATGGGCTACAGGGGGATGGTGGAAACACCATATATTTT
few,TRBD1,TRBV12-3/TRBV12-4,TRBJ1-2,16,CASSFRDRGLASGYTF,TGTGCCAGCAGTTTTCGGGACAGGGGATTAGCGAGTGGCTACACCTTC
few,TRBD2,TRBV29-1,TRBJ2-2,11,CSVEEGLGLFF,TGCAGCGTTGAAGAGGGACTAGGGCTGTTTTTT
-,TRBD2,TRBV10-3,TRBJ2-3,14,CAISTSGSTDTQYF,TGTGCCATCAGTACTAGCGGGAGCACAGATACGCAGTATTTT